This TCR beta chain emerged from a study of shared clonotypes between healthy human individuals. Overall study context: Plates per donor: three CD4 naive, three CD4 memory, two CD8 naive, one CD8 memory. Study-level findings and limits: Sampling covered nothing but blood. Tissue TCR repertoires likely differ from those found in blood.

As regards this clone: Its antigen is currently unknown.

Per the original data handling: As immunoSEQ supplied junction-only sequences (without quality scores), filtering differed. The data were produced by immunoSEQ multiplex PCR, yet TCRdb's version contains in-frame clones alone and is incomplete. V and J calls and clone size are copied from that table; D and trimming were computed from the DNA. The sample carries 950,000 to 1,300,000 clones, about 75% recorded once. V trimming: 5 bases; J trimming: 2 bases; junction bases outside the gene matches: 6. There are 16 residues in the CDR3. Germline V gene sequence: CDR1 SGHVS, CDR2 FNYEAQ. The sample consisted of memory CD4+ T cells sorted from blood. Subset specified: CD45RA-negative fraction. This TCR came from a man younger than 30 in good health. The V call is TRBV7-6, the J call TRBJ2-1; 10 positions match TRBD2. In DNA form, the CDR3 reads TGTGCCAGCAGCCCCCTAGCGGGAGCCCCCTACAATGAGCAGTTCTTC. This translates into CASSPLAGAPYNEQFF.